This TCR beta chain emerged from a study of shared clonotypes between healthy human individuals. Using immunoSEQ multiplex PCR, the repertoire was profiled, and TCRdb retains in-frame clones only, with some absent. This table holds around 2.1 million clones, under 95% found once. V was shortened by 4 bases and J by 4 bases, with 13 bases between the two germline ends. The CDR3 sequence is 14 residues long. Germline V lookup: CDR1 SGHAT, CDR2 FQDESV (reference sequence). CD8 cells classed as naive were CD45RO-negative and positively selected for CCR7, excluding terminally differentiated effector memory CD45RA+ cells.

The sequenced sample consisted of naive CD8+ T cells from PBMCs. This chain connects TRBV11-1 to TRBJ1-1; maybe TRBD1 (5 bases). This clonotype originated in a young man in good health. Some clones in this sample may be carry-over from other donors' samples. This CDR3 reads CASSSGGGFTEAFF. The CDR3, as DNA: TGTGCCAGCAGCTCCGGGGGGGGTTTCACTGAAGCTTTCTTT.